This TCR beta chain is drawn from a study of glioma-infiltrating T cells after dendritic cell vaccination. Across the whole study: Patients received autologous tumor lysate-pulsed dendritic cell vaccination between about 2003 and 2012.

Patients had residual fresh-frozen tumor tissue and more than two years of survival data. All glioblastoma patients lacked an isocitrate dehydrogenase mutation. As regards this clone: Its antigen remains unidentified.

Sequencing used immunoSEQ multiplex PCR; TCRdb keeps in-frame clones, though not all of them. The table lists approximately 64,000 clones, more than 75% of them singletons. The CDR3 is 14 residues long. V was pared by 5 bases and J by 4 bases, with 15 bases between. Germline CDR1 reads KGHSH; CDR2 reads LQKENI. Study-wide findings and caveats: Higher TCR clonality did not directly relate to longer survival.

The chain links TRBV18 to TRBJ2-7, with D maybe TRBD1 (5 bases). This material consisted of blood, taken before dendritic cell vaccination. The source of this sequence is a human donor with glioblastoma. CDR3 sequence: CASSAQATVYEQYF. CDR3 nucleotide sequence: TGTGCCAGCTCAGCCCAGGCGACAGTATACGAGCAGTACTTC.